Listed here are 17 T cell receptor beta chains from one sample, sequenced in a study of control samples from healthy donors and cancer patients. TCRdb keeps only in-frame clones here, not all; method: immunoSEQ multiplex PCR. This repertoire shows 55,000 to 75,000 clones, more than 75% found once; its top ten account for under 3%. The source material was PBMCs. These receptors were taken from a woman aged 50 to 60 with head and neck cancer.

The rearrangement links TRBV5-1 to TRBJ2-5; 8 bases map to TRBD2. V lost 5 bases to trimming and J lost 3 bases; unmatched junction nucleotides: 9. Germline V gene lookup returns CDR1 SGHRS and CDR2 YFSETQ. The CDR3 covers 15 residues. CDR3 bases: TGCGCCAGCAGTCTTGGCGGGGGGAGGGAAGAGACCCAGTACTTC. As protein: CASSLGGGREETQYF. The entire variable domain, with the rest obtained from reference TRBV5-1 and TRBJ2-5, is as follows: KAGVTQTPRYLIKTRGQQVTLSCSPISGHRSVSWYQQTPGQGLQFLFEYFSETQRNKGNFPGRFSGRQFSNSRSEMNVSTLELGDSALYLCASSLGGGREETQYFGPGTRLLVL.

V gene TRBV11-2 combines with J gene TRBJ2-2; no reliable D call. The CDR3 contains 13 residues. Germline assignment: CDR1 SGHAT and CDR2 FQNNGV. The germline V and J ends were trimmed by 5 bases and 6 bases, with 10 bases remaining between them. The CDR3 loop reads CASSGRVAGELFF. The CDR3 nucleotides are TGTGCCAGCAGCGGTAGGGTCGCCGGGGAGCTGTTTTTT.

Here the CDR3 DNA reads TGTGCCAGCAGCCAAGGGGCTAAGGAGTATTTT. It yields the protein CASSQGAKEYF. This chain uses TRBV14 with TRBJ2-3, with no clear D. With 1 base removed from V and 13 bases from J, the gap between germline ends came to 9 bases. CDR3 size: 11 residues. Looked up from germline, CDR1 is SGHDN and CDR2 is FVKESK.

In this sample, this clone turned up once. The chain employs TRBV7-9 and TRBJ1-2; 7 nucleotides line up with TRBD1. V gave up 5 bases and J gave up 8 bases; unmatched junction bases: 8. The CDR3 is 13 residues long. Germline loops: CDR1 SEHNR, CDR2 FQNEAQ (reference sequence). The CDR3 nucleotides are TGTGCCAGCAGCCCTCGACAGGGCGTGGGCTACACCTTC. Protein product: CASSPRQGVGYTF.

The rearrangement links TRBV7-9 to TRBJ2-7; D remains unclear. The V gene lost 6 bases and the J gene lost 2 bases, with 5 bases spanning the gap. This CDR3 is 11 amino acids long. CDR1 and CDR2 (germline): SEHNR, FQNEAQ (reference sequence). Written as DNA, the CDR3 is TGTGCCAGCAGTCTTACCTACGAGCAGTACTTC. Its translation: CASSLTYEQYF. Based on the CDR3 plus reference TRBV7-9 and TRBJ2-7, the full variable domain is DTGVSQNPRHKITKRGQNVTFRCDPISEHNRLYWYRQTLGQGPEFLTYFQNEAQLEKSRLLSDRFSAERPKGSFSTLEIQRTEQGDSAMYLCASSLTYEQYFGPGTRLTVT.

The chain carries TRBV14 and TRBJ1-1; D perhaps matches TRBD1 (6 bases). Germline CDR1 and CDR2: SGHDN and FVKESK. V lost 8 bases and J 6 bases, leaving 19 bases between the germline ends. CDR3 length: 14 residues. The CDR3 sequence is CASSHGGLEAEAFF. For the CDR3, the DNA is TGTGCCAGCTCCCATGGGGGGCTAGAGGCTGAAGCTTTCTTT.

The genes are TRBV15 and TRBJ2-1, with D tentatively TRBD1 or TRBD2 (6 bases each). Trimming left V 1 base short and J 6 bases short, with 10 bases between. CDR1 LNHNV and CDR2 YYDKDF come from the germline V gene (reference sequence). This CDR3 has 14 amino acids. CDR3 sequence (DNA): TGTGCCACCAGCAGAGGACAGGAGGGCAATGAGCAGTTCTTC. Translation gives CATSRGQEGNEQFF.

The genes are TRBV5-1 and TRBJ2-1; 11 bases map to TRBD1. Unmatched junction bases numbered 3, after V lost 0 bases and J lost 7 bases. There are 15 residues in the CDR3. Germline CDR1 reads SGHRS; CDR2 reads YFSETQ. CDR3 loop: CASSLDGTGGNEQFF. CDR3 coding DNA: TGCGCCAGCAGCTTGGACGGGACAGGGGGGAATGAGCAGTTCTTC.

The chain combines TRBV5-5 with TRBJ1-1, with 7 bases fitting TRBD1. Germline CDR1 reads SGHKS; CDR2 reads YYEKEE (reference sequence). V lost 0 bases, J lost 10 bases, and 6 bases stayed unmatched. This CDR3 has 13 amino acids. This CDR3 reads CASSLDRGFAAFF. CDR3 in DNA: TGTGCCAGCAGCTTGGACAGGGGTTTTGCAGCTTTCTTT.

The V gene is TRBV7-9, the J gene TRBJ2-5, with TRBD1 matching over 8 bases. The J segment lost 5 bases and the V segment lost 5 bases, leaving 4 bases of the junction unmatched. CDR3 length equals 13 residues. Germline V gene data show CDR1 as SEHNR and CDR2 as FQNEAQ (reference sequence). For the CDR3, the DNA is TGTGCCAGCAGCCCGACAGGGGTGGAGACCCAGTACTTC. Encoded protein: CASSPTGVETQYF.

DNA for the CDR3: TGCGCCAGCAGCCAGGTGGGACAGAGCTCCTACAATGAGCAGTTCTTC. Translating gives CASSQVGQSSYNEQFF. The chain carries TRBV4-3 and TRBJ2-1; TRBD1 aligns across 7 bases. The CDR3 is made up of 16 amino acids. The germline V gene has CDR1 LGHNA and CDR2 YSLEER. V gave up 3 bases and J gave up 0 bases; unmatched junction bases: 5.

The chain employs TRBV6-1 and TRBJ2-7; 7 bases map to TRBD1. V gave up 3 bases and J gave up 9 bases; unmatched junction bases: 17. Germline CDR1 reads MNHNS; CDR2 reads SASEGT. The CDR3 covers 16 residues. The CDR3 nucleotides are TGTGCCAGCAGTGACCGGACAGGCTACCGTGGTTCTTGGCAGTACTTC. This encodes CASSDRTGYRGSWQYF.

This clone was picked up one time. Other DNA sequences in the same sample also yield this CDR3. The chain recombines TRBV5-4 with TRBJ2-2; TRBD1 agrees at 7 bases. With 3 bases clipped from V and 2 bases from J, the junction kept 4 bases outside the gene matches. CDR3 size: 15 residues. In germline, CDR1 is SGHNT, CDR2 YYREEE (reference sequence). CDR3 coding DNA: TGTGCCAGCAGCTCGGGGACAGCTAACACCGGGGAGCTGTTTTTT. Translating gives CASSSGTANTGELFF.

DNA of the CDR3: TGTGCCAGCAGTTACCTTACCGGACAGGGGGCAGATGATGGCTACACCTTC. It translates to CASSYLTGQGADDGYTF. The chain joins TRBV6-2 or TRBV6-3 to TRBJ1-2; TRBD1 matches at 11 bases. The CDR3 runs 17 residues. V was pared by 2 bases and J by 6 bases, with 11 bases of the junction left unmatched. Germline-derived CDR1 and CDR2 are MNHEY and SVGEGT.

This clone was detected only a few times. The CDR3 bases are TGCGCCAGTTCGGTAACTGGAGACACCGGGGAGCTGTTTTTT. Translated, it gives CASSVTGDTGELFF. The genes are TRBV5-1 and TRBJ2-2; D ambiguous. Germline assignment: CDR1 SGHRS and CDR2 YFSETQ. The CDR3 loop spans 14 amino acids. V gave up 8 bases and J gave up 3 bases, with 14 bases separating them.

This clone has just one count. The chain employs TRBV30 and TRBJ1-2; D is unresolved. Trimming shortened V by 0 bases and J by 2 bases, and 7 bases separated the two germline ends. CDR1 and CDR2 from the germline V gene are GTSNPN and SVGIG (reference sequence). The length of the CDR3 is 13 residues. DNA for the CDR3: TGTGCCTGGAGTGTTACCCGAAACTATGGCTACACCTTC. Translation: CAWSVTRNYGYTF.

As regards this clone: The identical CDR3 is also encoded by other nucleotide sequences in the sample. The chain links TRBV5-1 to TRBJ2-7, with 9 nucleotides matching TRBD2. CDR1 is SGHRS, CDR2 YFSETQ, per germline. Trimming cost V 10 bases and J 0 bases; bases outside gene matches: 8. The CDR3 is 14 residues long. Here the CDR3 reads CAQGGGGGSYEQYF. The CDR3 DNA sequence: TGCGCCCAGGGTGGCGGGGGGGGCTCCTACGAGCAGTACTTC.